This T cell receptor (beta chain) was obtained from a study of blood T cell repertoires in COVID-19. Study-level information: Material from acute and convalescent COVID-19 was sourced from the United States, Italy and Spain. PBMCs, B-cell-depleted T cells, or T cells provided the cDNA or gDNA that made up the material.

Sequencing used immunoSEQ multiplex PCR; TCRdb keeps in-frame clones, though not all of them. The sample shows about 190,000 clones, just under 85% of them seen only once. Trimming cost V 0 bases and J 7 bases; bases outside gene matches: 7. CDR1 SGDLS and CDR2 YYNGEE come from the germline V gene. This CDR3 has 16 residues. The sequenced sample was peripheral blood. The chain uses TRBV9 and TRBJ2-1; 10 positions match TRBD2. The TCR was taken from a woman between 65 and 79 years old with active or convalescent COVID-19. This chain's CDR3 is CASSVAGLAARNEQFF. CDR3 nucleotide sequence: TGTGCCAGCAGCGTAGCAGGACTAGCGGCTCGTAATGAGCAGTTCTTC.